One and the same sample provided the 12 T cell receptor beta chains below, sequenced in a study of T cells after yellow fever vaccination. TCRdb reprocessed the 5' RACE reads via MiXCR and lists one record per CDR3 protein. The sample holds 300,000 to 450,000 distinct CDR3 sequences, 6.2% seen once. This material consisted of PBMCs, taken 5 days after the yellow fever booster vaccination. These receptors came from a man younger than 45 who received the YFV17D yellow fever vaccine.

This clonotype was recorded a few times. The CDR3 spells CSASGSGAGHHLSSYNEQFF. In DNA, the CDR3 is TGCAGTGCTAGCGGGTCTGGGGCGGGCCACCATCTAAGCTCCTACAATGAGCAGTTCTTC. The J gene is TRBJ2-1, the V gene TRBV20-1; D possibly matches TRBD1 or TRBD2 (5 bases each). Germline V CDR1 and CDR2: DFQATT, SNEGSKA (reference sequence). The length of the CDR3 is 20 residues. The V gene lost 3 bases and the J gene lost 0 bases, with 27 bases spanning the gap.

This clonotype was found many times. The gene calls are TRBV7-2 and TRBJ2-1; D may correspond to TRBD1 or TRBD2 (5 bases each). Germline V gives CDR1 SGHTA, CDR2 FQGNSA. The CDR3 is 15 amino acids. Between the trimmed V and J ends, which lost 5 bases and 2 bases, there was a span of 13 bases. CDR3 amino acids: CASSTGTGPYNEQFF. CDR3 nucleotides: TGTGCCAGCAGCACCGGGACCGGCCCCTACAATGAGCAGTTCTTC.

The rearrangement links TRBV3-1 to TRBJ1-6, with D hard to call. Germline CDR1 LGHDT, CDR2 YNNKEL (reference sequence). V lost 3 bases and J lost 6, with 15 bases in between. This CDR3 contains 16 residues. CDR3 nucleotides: TGTGCCAGCAGCCAGGGCTGGGCTATGATTAATTCACCCCTCCACTTT. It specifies CASSQGWAMINSPLHF.

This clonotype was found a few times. CDR3 amino acids: CSVERGYEQYF. CDR3 nucleotides: TGCAGTGTCGAGCGGGGCTACGAGCAGTACTTC. The V gene is TRBV20-1, the J gene TRBJ2-7; 7 bases match TRBD2. The V segment lost 7 bases and the J segment 3 bases; nucleotides outside the gene matches: 3. Germline V gives CDR1 DFQATT, CDR2 SNEGSKA (reference sequence). CDR3 length: 11 residues.

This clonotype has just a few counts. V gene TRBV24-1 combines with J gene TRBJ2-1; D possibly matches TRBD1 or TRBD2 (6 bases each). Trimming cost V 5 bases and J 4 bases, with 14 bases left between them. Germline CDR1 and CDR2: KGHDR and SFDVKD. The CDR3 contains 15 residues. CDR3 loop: CATSGGGGKYNEQFF. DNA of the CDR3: TGTGCCACCAGTGGAGGAGGGGGGAAATACAATGAGCAGTTCTTC.

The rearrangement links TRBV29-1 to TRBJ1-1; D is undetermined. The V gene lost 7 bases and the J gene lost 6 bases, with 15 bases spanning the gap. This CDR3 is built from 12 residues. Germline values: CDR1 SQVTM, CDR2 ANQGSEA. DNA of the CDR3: TGCAGCGCGGTGGCCCTAGACGCTGAAGCTTTCTTT. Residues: CSAVALDAEAFF.

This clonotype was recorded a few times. Here the CDR3 reads CASSSRYRGNEQFF. The CDR3 nucleotides read TGTGCCAGCAGCTCCCGGTACAGGGGCAATGAGCAGTTCTTC. This chain connects TRBV7-2 to TRBJ2-1; TRBD1 agrees at 7 bases. This CDR3 spans 14 amino acids. Germline V CDR1 and CDR2: SGHTA, FQGNSA. V was pared by 4 bases and J by 6 bases, with 6 bases of the junction left unmatched. The entire variable domain, with the rest obtained from reference TRBV7-2 and TRBJ2-1, is as follows: GAGVSQSPSNKVTEKGKDVELRCDPISGHTALYWYRQSLGQGLEFLIYFQGNSAPDKSGLPSDRFSAERTGGSVSTLTIQRTQQEDSAVYLCASSSRYRGNEQFFGPGTRLTVL.

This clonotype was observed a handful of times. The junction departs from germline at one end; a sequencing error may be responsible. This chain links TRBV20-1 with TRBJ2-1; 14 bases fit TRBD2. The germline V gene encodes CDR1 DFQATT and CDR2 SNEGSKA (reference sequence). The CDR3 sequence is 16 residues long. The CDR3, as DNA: TGCTGTGCTAGCGGGGCGACTAGCGGGAGGGATTCTGAGCAGTTCTTC. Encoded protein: CCASGATSGRDSEQFF.

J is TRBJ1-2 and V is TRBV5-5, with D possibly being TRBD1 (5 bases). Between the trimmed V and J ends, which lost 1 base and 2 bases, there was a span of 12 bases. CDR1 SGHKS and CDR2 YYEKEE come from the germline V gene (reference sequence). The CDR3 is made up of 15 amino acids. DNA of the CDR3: TGTGCCAGCAGCTTGCCGGGACGGACAAACTATGGCTACACCTTC. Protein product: CASSLPGRTNYGYTF.

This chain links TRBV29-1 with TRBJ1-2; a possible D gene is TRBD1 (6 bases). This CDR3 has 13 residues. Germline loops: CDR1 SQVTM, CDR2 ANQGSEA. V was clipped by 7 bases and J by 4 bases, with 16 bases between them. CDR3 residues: CSANKGEGYGYTF. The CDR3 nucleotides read TGCAGCGCCAATAAGGGGGAGGGCTATGGCTACACCTTC.

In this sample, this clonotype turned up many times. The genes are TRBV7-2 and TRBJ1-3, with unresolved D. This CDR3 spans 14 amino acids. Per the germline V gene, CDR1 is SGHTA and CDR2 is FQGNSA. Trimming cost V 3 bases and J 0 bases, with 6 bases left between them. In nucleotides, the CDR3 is TGTGCCAGCAGCTTTACTTTCTCTGGAAACACCATATATTTT. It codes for CASSFTFSGNTIYF.

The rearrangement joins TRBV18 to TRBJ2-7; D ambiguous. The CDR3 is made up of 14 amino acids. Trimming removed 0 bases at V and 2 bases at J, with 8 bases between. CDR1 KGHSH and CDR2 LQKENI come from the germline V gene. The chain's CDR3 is CASSPPPSPYEQYF. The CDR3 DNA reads TGTGCCAGCTCACCACCGCCTTCCCCCTACGAGCAGTACTTC.